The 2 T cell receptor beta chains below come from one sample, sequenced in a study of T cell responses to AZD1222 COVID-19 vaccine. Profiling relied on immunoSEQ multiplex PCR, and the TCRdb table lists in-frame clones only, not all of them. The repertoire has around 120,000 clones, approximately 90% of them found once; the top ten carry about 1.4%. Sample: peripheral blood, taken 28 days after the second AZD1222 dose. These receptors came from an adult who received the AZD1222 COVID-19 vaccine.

The CDR3 spells CASIELAGSSYNEQFF. For the CDR3, the DNA is TGCGCCAGCATCGAACTAGCGGGTTCCTCCTACAATGAGCAGTTCTTC. The genes are TRBV5-1 and TRBJ2-1; TRBD2 matches 9 bases. This CDR3 is 16 amino acids long. Trimming removed 6 bases from V and 0 bases from J; junction bases left unmatched: 7. The germline gives CDR1 SGHRS, CDR2 YFSETQ.

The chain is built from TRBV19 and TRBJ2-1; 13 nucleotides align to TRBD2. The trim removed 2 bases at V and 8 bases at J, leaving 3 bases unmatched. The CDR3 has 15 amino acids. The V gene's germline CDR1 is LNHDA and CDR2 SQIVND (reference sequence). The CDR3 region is CASSIRGLAGDEQFF. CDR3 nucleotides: TGTGCCAGTAGTATAAGAGGACTAGCGGGAGATGAGCAGTTCTTC.